The 28 T cell receptor beta chains below all came from one sample that was sequenced in a study of technical replicates of blood from several donors. TCRdb's table, derived via immunoSEQ multiplex PCR, lists solely in-frame clones and lacks some. This table has about 88,000 clones, 92% appearing once. Sequencing was done on a sample of T cells isolated from PBMCs. These receptor sequences come from a human donor in good health.

This chain uses TRBV28 with TRBJ2-7; TRBD2 agrees at 8 bases. The CDR3 has 18 amino acids. CDR1 is MDHEN and CDR2 is SYDVKM in the germline V gene. Trimming took 5 bases from V and 5 from J; bases not matched to a gene: 20. CDR3: CASSRLSAGDMRWDEQYF. CDR3 DNA: TGTGCCAGCAGTCGCTTGTCAGCGGGAGACATGCGGTGGGACGAGCAGTACTTC.

This clone has only one observation. The V gene is TRBV4-1, the J gene TRBJ2-1; D ambiguous. The germline V gene has CDR1 MGHRA and CDR2 YSYEKL. CDR3 length: 13 residues. The ends were cut back, 0 bases at V and 9 bases at J, with 9 bases in the middle. The CDR3, as DNA: TGCGCCAGCAGCCAAGACGGAGTCGCTGAGCAGTTCTTC. It encodes CASSQDGVAEQFF.

This chain uses TRBV7-3 with TRBJ2-2; TRBD1 matches at 9 bases. The CDR3 loop spans 17 amino acids. The trim removed 4 bases at V and 0 bases at J, leaving 6 bases unmatched. In germline, CDR1 is SGHTA, CDR2 FQGTGA. In nucleotides, the CDR3 is TGTGCCAGCAGCTCACAGGGGGCCCTAGCGAACACCGGGGAGCTGTTTTTT. This encodes CASSSQGALANTGELFF.

This clone came up once. The chain joins TRBV5-1 to TRBJ1-1, with 7 bases aligning to TRBD1. CDR1 and CDR2 from the germline V gene are SGHRS and YFSETQ. CDR3 size: 17 residues. With 4 bases clipped from V and 1 base from J, the junction kept 13 bases outside the gene matches. CDR3 DNA: TGCGCCAGCAGCCTTGACCATGGGACAGTTTCGAACACTGAAGCTTTCTTT. Its translation: CASSLDHGTVSNTEAFF.

This sequence joins TRBV29-1 and TRBJ1-3; TRBD1 matches 7 bases. The germline V gene encodes CDR1 SQVTM and CDR2 ANQGSEA. This CDR3 has 14 residues. The ends lost 7 bases at V and 5 bases at J; junction bases unmatched: 11. The CDR3: CSADTGTERNTIYF. The CDR3 bases are TGCAGCGCTGACACCGGGACAGAAAGAAACACCATATATTTT.

This clone has only one observation. The chain couples TRBV28 to TRBJ1-2; the D is unclear. There are 16 residues in the CDR3. The V and J ends lost 3 bases and 0 bases respectively, with 14 bases between them. Per the germline V gene, CDR1 is MDHEN and CDR2 is SYDVKM. The CDR3 DNA sequence: TGTGCCAGCAGTTTTTTCACAGCAGGAACTAACTATGGCTACACCTTC. Translating gives CASSFFTAGTNYGYTF.

V is TRBV11-3 and J is TRBJ2-7, with D maybe TRBD2 (6 bases). Looked up from germline, CDR1 is SGHNT and CDR2 is YENEEA. This CDR3 is built from 17 residues. The V and J ends lost 5 bases and 4 bases respectively, with 24 bases between them. CDR3 loop: CASSPYGSGTRIYEQYF. The DNA of the CDR3 is TGTGCCAGCAGCCCGTATGGCTCGGGGACTCGGATTTACGAGCAGTACTTC.

The table lists this clone with a count of one. The chain carries TRBV28 and TRBJ2-1; 9 nucleotides match TRBD2. The germline V gene has CDR1 MDHEN and CDR2 SYDVKM. V was pared by 8 bases and J by 7 bases, with 6 bases of the junction left unmatched. The CDR3 has 13 residues. The DNA of the CDR3 is TGTGCCAGCGGACGCGGGAGGGAAAATGAGCAGTTCTTC. This gives the protein CASGRGRENEQFF.

The table lists this clone with a count of one. The chain combines TRBV19 with TRBJ1-1; 7 nucleotides line up with TRBD1. V dropped 5 bases and J dropped 8; count of bases not matched to a gene: 8. The CDR3 is 13 amino acids. CDR1 is LNHDA and CDR2 is SQIVND in the germline V gene (reference sequence). CDR3 sequence reads: CASSPGGITEAFF. The DNA for the CDR3 is TGTGCCAGTAGTCCAGGGGGAATTACGGAAGCTTTCTTT.

This rearrangement joins TRBV6-6 to TRBJ2-2; no firm D call. V was cut by 6 bases and J by 5 bases, with 4 bases left in between. Germline lookup yields CDR1 MNHNY and CDR2 SVGAGI (reference sequence). This CDR3 contains 11 residues. The CDR3 DNA is TGTGCCAGCAGCCAAACCGGGGAGCTGTTTTTT. The encoded protein is CASSQTGELFF.

The chain couples TRBV7-8 to TRBJ1-2; D unclear. Germline V gene sequence: CDR1 SGHVS, CDR2 FQNEAQ. The germline V and J ends were trimmed by 1 base and 4 bases, with 13 bases remaining between them. CDR3 size: 15 residues. The CDR3 protein is CASSLGAGRGYGYTF. For the CDR3, the DNA is TGTGCCAGCAGCTTAGGTGCAGGCCGGGGCTATGGCTACACCTTC.

J is TRBJ2-5 and V is TRBV13; maybe TRBD1 (6 bases). Germline loops: CDR1 PRHDT, CDR2 FYEKMQ (reference sequence). The germline V and J ends were trimmed by 3 bases and 14 bases, with 13 bases remaining between them. CDR3 size: 11 residues. The CDR3 sequence is CASSFGTSSYF. The CDR3 DNA is TGTGCCAGCAGCTTCGGGACAAGCTCCTACTTC.

The J gene is TRBJ2-2, the V gene TRBV19, with 7 bases that match TRBD2. The CDR3 is 14 residues long. The V and J ends lost 10 bases and 7 bases, in that order; junction bases with no gene match: 12. Looked up from germline, CDR1 is LNHDA and CDR2 is SQIVND (reference sequence). The DNA for the CDR3 is TGTGCCACCTCCGACCCAGCGGGAATCGGGGAGCTGTTTTTT. Translated, it gives CATSDPAGIGELFF.

In its sample, this clone was seen once. This chain uses TRBV29-1 with TRBJ1-1; perhaps TRBD1 as D (5 bases). The ends were cut back, 3 bases at V and 1 base at J, with 18 bases in the middle. The CDR3 covers 16 residues. The germline CDR1 and CDR2 sequences are SQVTM and ANQGSEA. CDR3 region: CSVEGVGGAKNTEAFF. The CDR3 region has the DNA TGCAGCGTTGAGGGGGTCGGAGGGGCTAAGAACACTGAAGCTTTCTTT.

V is TRBV5-1 and J is TRBJ2-1; 12 bases line up with TRBD2. This CDR3 spans 16 amino acids. Germline-derived CDR1 and CDR2 are SGHRS and YFSETQ. After removal of 4 bases from V and 9 bases from J, the junction contained 11 bases not matched to a gene. CDR3 amino acids: CASSGIASGRGGEQFF. For the CDR3, the DNA is TGCGCCAGCAGCGGTATAGCTAGCGGGAGGGGCGGTGAGCAGTTCTTC.

The V and J genes are TRBV19 and TRBJ2-1; tentative D call: TRBD1 (6 bases). V was pared by 6 bases and J by 3 bases, with 15 bases between. Per germline, CDR1 LNHDA and CDR2 SQIVND (reference sequence). This CDR3 is 15 amino acids long. Here the CDR3 reads CASRAGAVGYNEQFF. The CDR3 bases are TGTGCCAGTAGAGCAGGGGCGGTGGGCTACAATGAGCAGTTCTTC.

The rearrangement joins TRBV14 to TRBJ1-2, with D unclear. The ends were cut back, 1 base at V and 2 bases at J, with 8 bases in the middle. CDR3 length: 14 amino acids. CDR1 is SGHDN, CDR2 FVKESK, per germline. The CDR3 sequence is CASSQVSMNYGYTF. As DNA, the CDR3 is TGTGCCAGCAGCCAAGTTTCAATGAACTATGGCTACACCTTC.

The chain carries TRBV19 and TRBJ2-3; possible D gene TRBD2, 5 bases. Germline V gene sequence: CDR1 LNHDA, CDR2 SQIVND (reference sequence). Trimming pared 5 bases from V and 1 base from J, leaving 13 bases between. The CDR3 contains 15 residues. The CDR3 spells CASSVRLAGTDTQYF. Written as DNA, the CDR3 is TGTGCCAGTAGTGTCCGTCTAGCCGGCACAGATACGCAGTATTTT. The full variable domain, its missing parts supplied by reference TRBV19 and TRBJ2-3, is DGGITQSPKYLFRKEGQNVTLSCEQNLNHDAMYWYRQDPGQGLRLIYYSQIVNDFQKGDIAEGYSVSREKKESFPLTVTSAQKNPTAFYLCASSVRLAGTDTQYFGPGTRLTVL.

This chain connects TRBV14 to TRBJ2-2; 10 bases are a match to TRBD2. V lost 2 bases and J lost 5; bases outside the gene matches: 8. CDR1 and CDR2 from the germline V gene are SGHDN and FVKESK. The CDR3 has 17 residues. The DNA of the CDR3 is TGTGCCAGCAGCCAAAGTCTAGCGGGAGTGCGAACCGGGGAGCTGTTTTTT. Translating gives CASSQSLAGVRTGELFF.

The chain carries TRBV7-6 and TRBJ2-1; 11 nucleotides match TRBD2. This CDR3 has 15 amino acids. The trim removed 5 bases at V and 7 bases at J, leaving 7 bases unmatched. From germline, CDR1 is SGHVS and CDR2 FNYEAQ. The CDR3 loop reads CASSTRTSGLNEQFF. CDR3 DNA sequence: TGTGCCAGCAGCACAAGGACTAGCGGGTTAAATGAGCAGTTCTTC.

The chain employs TRBV4-1 and TRBJ2-1; tentative D call: TRBD1 (5 bases). The CDR3 runs 17 residues. The germline gives CDR1 MGHRA, CDR2 YSYEKL. V shed 1 base and J shed 4 bases, with 17 bases lying between them. The CDR3 loop is CASSQALQVGNYNEQFF. CDR3 coding DNA: TGCGCCAGCAGCCAAGCCTTACAGGTGGGGAATTACAATGAGCAGTTCTTC.

The rearrangement joins TRBV5-1 to TRBJ2-7; TRBD2 matches 12 bases. This CDR3 is built from 14 residues. CDR1 SGHRS and CDR2 YFSETQ come from the germline V gene. The V gene end was trimmed by 3 bases and the J gene end by 4 bases; junction bases not matched to a gene: 2. CDR3 loop: CASSSGTSGYEQYF. The CDR3 nucleotides read TGCGCCAGCAGCTCCGGGACTAGCGGGTACGAGCAGTACTTC. The variable domain in full, completed from reference TRBV5-1 and TRBJ2-7, reads KAGVTQTPRYLIKTRGQQVTLSCSPISGHRSVSWYQQTPGQGLQFLFEYFSETQRNKGNFPGRFSGRQFSNSRSEMNVSTLELGDSALYLCASSSGTSGYEQYFGPGTRLTVT.

The chain recombines TRBV2 with TRBJ2-1; 12 nucleotides match TRBD2. Germline CDR1 SNHLY, CDR2 FYNNEI. J gave up 9 bases and V 3 bases, and 6 bases lay outside the gene matches. The CDR3 loop spans 15 amino acids. The CDR3 nucleotides are TGTGCCAGCAGTGAGACTCTAGCGGGAGGGAGTGAGCAGTTCTTC. Translated, it gives CASSETLAGGSEQFF.

This clone is a singleton in its sample. This chain uses TRBV5-1 with TRBJ2-7, with 10 bases aligning to TRBD1. CDR1 and CDR2 (germline): SGHRS, YFSETQ. V lost 6 bases to trimming and J lost 2 bases; unmatched junction nucleotides: 5. The CDR3 length is 14 residues. The CDR3 bases are TGCGCCAGCACCCGGGACAGGGGTACCTACGAGCAGTACTTC. It codes for CASTRDRGTYEQYF.

The genes are TRBV23-1 and TRBJ1-1; 9 bases are shared with TRBD1. TRBV23-1 falls under the ORF class, with uncertain function. This CDR3 contains 9 residues. J lost 11 bases, V lost 8 bases, and 0 bases had no gene match. CDR3 DNA sequence: TGCGCCAGCGGACAGGGGGCTTTCTTT. This codes for CASGQGAFF.

The chain combines TRBV19 with TRBJ2-1, with D tentatively TRBD2 (7 bases). The germline V gene has CDR1 LNHDA and CDR2 SQIVND (reference sequence). This CDR3 region has 14 residues. Trimming pared 3 bases from V and 8 bases from J, leaving 14 bases between. In DNA form, the CDR3 reads TGTGCCAGTAGTATGACCGGGGGGCGATATGAGCAGTTCTTC. This encodes CASSMTGGRYEQFF.

The chain employs TRBV15 and TRBJ2-2; perhaps TRBD1 as D (5 bases). This CDR3 is built from 17 residues. CDR1 and CDR2 from the germline V gene are LNHNV and YYDKDF (reference sequence). The V end was cut by 0 bases, the J end by 5 bases, with 16 bases between. CDR3 in DNA: TGTGCCACCAGCAGAGACCCAGCCAGGGTTTTGACCGGGGAGCTGTTTTTT. Protein sequence: CATSRDPARVLTGELFF.

A single count supports this clone. V is TRBV7-9 and J is TRBJ2-1; D possibly corresponds to TRBD1 (6 bases). Germline-derived CDR1 and CDR2 are SEHNR and FQNEAQ (reference sequence). Trimming took 4 bases from V and 10 from J, leaving 23 bases between them. CDR3 length: 16 amino acids. The CDR3 here is CASSSAGQLSFREQFF. In DNA form, the CDR3 reads TGTGCCAGCAGCTCCGCCGGACAGCTATCCTTCAGGGAGCAGTTCTTC. Full variable domain (rest looked up from reference TRBV7-9 and TRBJ2-1): DTGVSQNPRHKITKRGQNVTFRCDPISEHNRLYWYRQTLGQGPEFLTYFQNEAQLEKSRLLSDRFSAERPKGSFSTLEIQRTEQGDSAMYLCASSSAGQLSFREQFFGPGTRLTVL.